The entry that follows covers one T cell receptor (beta chain) sequence. This entry comes from a study of T-cell reconstitution after alpha-beta-depleted transplantation in children. This sample's TCRbeta library carried unique molecular identifier barcodes. MiXCR, applied by TCRdb to the PCR reads, yields one record per CDR3 protein. The sample holds approximately 520,000 distinct CDR3 sequences, 30% to 35% seen once. This CDR3 comprises 17 residues. V was pared by 3 bases and J by 0 bases, with 5 bases of the junction left unmatched. Germline-derived CDR1 and CDR2 are SGHRS and YFSETQ. This sequence joins TRBV5-1 and TRBJ1-4, with 10 bases matching TRBD1. Sequencing used PBMCs from the stem cell graft donor, obtained from the stem cell graft. The clonotype was recovered from a human donor who donated a stem cell graft to a child with aplastic anemia. CDR3: CASSWDRGKATNEKLFF. CDR3 nucleotide sequence: TGCGCCAGCAGCTGGGACAGGGGCAAGGCAACTAATGAAAAACTGTTTTTT. Filled out from reference TRBV5-1 and TRBJ1-4, the complete variable domain reads KAGVTQTPRYLIKTRGQQVTLSCSPISGHRSVSWYQQTPGQGLQFLFEYFSETQRNKGNFPGRFSGRQFSNSRSEMNVSTLELGDSALYLCASSWDRGKATNEKLFFGSGTQLSVL.